Included here is one T cell receptor beta chain sequence, with context. Its matching antigen is unknown. Measured with immunoSEQ multiplex PCR; TCRdb has only the in-frame clones, and not every one. The table includes some 520,000 clones, around 88% detected once. Sample treatment: 15 to 20 received Ad26.COV2.S at low or high dose, single or two shots; 5 received placebo; per-sample allocation not given. Sampling was performed 63 days after the first vaccine or placebo injection. This specimen comes from a study of Ad26.COV2.S vaccination and SARS-CoV-2 variants. Looking at the study overall: The donor belonged to the COV1001 Ad26.COV2.S trial arm. By the intramuscular route, Ad26.COV2.S was given once, or twice 56 days apart. Findings and caveats of the study: Measures of TCR breadth and depth may have fallen short of total T cell responses. Following vaccination, spike-specific CD8+ and CD4+ T cell responses reportedly exhibited substantial breadth.

The germline gives CDR1 MNHEY, CDR2 SMNVEV (reference sequence). The V end was cut by 10 bases, the J end by 0 bases, with 13 bases between. The CDR3 runs 14 residues. The source material was peripheral blood, sampled in a trial of Ad26.COV2.S vaccine versus placebo. The chain employs TRBV27 and TRBJ1-5; D not certain. This TCR was recovered from a person aged 18-60 years who received the Ad26.COV2.S COVID-19 vaccine or a placebo. The CDR3 loop is CATRVGNSNQPQHF. CDR3 DNA sequence: TGTGCCACGCGCGTAGGGAATAGCAATCAGCCCCAGCATTTT.